The 23 T cell receptor beta chains in this list originate from one sample, sequenced in a study of blood T cell repertoires in COVID-19. Profiled with immunoSEQ multiplex PCR; TCRdb holds only in-frame clones, not every one. This table has hundreds of thousands of clones, about nine tenths appearing once. The sample taken for sequencing was PBMCs or T cells enriched from blood (not recorded which). All receptors derive from a man aged 35 to 55 who had recovered from COVID-19.

J is TRBJ1-6 and V is TRBV4-1; D remains unclear. Germline lookup yields CDR1 MGHRA and CDR2 YSYEKL. Trimming cost V 1 base and J 2 bases, with 6 bases left between them. The CDR3 is 15 amino acids. The chain's CDR3 is CASSQGTTYNSPLHF. The CDR3 DNA reads as TGCGCCAGCAGCCAAGGAACAACCTATAATTCACCCCTCCACTTT.

The gene calls are TRBV6-5 and TRBJ2-7; 7 bases match TRBD1. V shed 5 bases and J 2 bases; nucleotides not matched to a gene: 6. Germline V gene sequence: CDR1 MNHEY, CDR2 SVGAGI. The CDR3 consists of 14 residues. In DNA form, the CDR3 reads TGTGCCAGCAGTAGAGACAGGGCACCCTACGAGCAGTACTTC. Its translation: CASSRDRAPYEQYF.

The gene calls are TRBV5-1 and TRBJ2-1, with 9 bases aligning to TRBD2. The CDR3 loop spans 16 amino acids. V trimming: 0 bases; J trimming: 8 bases; junction bases outside the gene matches: 9. Germline V gene sequence: CDR1 SGHRS, CDR2 YFSETQ. CDR3 nucleotide sequence: TGCGCCAGCAGCTTGGGGGCTAGCGGGATTACCGATGAGCAGTTCTTC. Protein: CASSLGASGITDEQFF.

The CDR3 nucleotides read TGTGCCAGTAGTCCAAGTCGGGACAGGGCTAATGAGCAGTTCTTC. Translating it yields CASSPSRDRANEQFF. V usage is TRBV19 and J usage is TRBJ2-1; 9 bases are shared with TRBD1. The CDR3 sequence is 15 residues long. From germline, CDR1 is LNHDA and CDR2 SQIVND (reference sequence). V lost 5 bases and J lost 7; bases outside the gene matches: 9.

This chain joins TRBV6-5 and TRBJ2-7, with 8 bases lining up with TRBD1. This CDR3 has 15 amino acids. Trimming removed 8 bases from V and 1 base from J; junction bases left unmatched: 10. CDR1 is MNHEY, CDR2 SVGAGI, per germline. CDR3 nucleotides: TGTGCCAGCGGGGACAGGTCTAGGGTTTCCTACGAGCAGTACTTC. This encodes CASGDRSRVSYEQYF.

V is TRBV4-2 and J is TRBJ2-3; TRBD2 agrees at 8 bases. In germline, CDR1 is LGHNA, CDR2 YNFKEQ. This CDR3 is built from 15 residues. The V segment lost 4 bases and the J segment 3 bases; nucleotides outside the gene matches: 6. The CDR3 loop reads CASSPTGLDTDTQYF. The CDR3 region has the DNA TGTGCCAGCAGCCCTACGGGACTAGATACAGATACGCAGTATTTT.

In DNA form, the CDR3 reads TGTGCCAGTTCCAGACGGGGGGGTATCACAGATACGCAGTATTTT. This gives the protein CASSRRGGITDTQYF. This chain connects TRBV6-5 to TRBJ2-3; 8 bases are a match to TRBD2. V was pared by 9 bases and J by 2 bases, with 10 bases of the junction left unmatched. The CDR3 length is 15 residues. Per the germline V gene, CDR1 is MNHEY and CDR2 is SVGAGI.

V gene TRBV21-1 combines with J gene TRBJ1-2. TRBV21-1 is noted as a pseudogene. This CDR3 is 16 amino acids long. The CDR3 bases are TGTGCCAGCAGCAAAACCAAAGAGCTCATAGACTATGGCTACACCTTC. Its translation is CASSKTKELIDYGYTF.

The chain carries TRBV5-6 and TRBJ2-2; TRBD1 matches 7 bases. Germline V lookup: CDR1 SGHDT, CDR2 YYEEEE. This CDR3 spans 17 amino acids. V gave up 4 bases and J gave up 2 bases; unmatched junction bases: 11. The CDR3 loop is CASSQTGTEGNTGELFF. The CDR3 DNA sequence: TGTGCCAGCAGCCAAACGGGGACAGAAGGAAACACCGGGGAGCTGTTTTTT.

This sequence joins TRBV2 and TRBJ2-7; 10 positions agree with TRBD2. CDR1 and CDR2 (germline): SNHLY, FYNNEI. V shed 7 bases, J shed 4 bases, and the junction held 7 bases outside the gene matches. The CDR3 is 14 residues long. CDR3 in amino acids: CASKAGGPRYEQYF. DNA of the CDR3: TGTGCCAGCAAAGCGGGGGGGCCTCGGTACGAGCAGTACTTC. Combining the CDR3 with reference TRBV2 and TRBJ2-7 gives the whole variable domain EPEVTQTPSHQVTQMGQEVILRCVPISNHLYFYWYRQILGQKVEFLVSFYNNEISEKSEIFDDQFSVERPDGSNFTLKIRSTKLEDSAMYFCASKAGGPRYEQYFGPGTRLTVT.

V is TRBV4-1 and J is TRBJ2-7, with 7 bases that match TRBD1. Germline V gene sequence: CDR1 MGHRA, CDR2 YSYEKL. CDR3 length equals 15 residues. V trimming: 0 bases; J trimming: 4 bases; junction bases outside the gene matches: 6. CDR3 in amino acids: CASSQDASGGYEQYF. For the CDR3, the DNA is TGCGCCAGCAGCCAAGATGCGTCAGGGGGTTACGAGCAGTACTTC.

This sequence joins TRBV25-1 and TRBJ2-1; D not certain. CDR1 and CDR2 (germline): MGHDK, SYGVNS. CDR3 length equals 12 residues. Trimming took off 2 bases at V and 6 bases at J, with 5 bases between the two ends. Here the CDR3 reads CASSEGPNEQFF. The CDR3 bases are TGTGCCAGCAGTGAAGGCCCCAATGAGCAGTTCTTC. Full variable domain (rest looked up from reference TRBV25-1 and TRBJ2-1): EADIYQTPRYLVIGTGKKITLECSQTMGHDKMYWYQQDPGMELHLIHYSYGVNSTEKGDLSSESTVSRIRTEHFPLTLESARPSHTSQYLCASSEGPNEQFFGPGTRLTVL.

The chain couples TRBV13 to TRBJ1-2; perhaps TRBD1 as D (5 bases). The CDR3 covers 13 residues. Germline values: CDR1 PRHDT, CDR2 FYEKMQ (reference sequence). Trimming shortened V by 8 bases and J by 3 bases, and 13 bases separated the two germline ends. The CDR3 coding sequence is TGTGCCAGCCGCGGGACTCTCCACTATGGCTACACCTTC. Residues: CASRGTLHYGYTF. The variable domain in full, completed from reference TRBV13 and TRBJ1-2, reads AAGVIQSPRHLIKEKRETATLKCYPIPRHDTVYWYQQGPGQDPQFLISFYEKMQSDKGSIPDRFSAQQFSDYHSELNMSSLELGDSALYFCASRGTLHYGYTFGSGTRLTVV.

The chain couples TRBV6-1 to TRBJ2-3, with a weak D call TRBD1 (6 bases). The ends were cut back, 0 bases at V and 2 bases at J, with 15 bases in the middle. CDR3 size: 17 residues. Germline V gene sequence: CDR1 MNHNS, CDR2 SASEGT. The CDR3 loop is CASSEARQAPNTDTQYF. CDR3 sequence (DNA): TGTGCCAGCAGTGAAGCCCGACAGGCCCCTAACACAGATACGCAGTATTTT.

This chain joins TRBV12-3 or TRBV12-4 and TRBJ2-3; 8 positions match TRBD2. This CDR3 region has 12 residues. After removal of 7 bases from V and 9 bases from J, the junction contained 6 bases not matched to a gene. CDR3 sequence: CASKRSGRTQYF. In DNA, the CDR3 is TGTGCCAGCAAAAGAAGCGGGAGAACGCAGTATTTT.

This rearrangement joins TRBV7-9 to TRBJ1-2; possible D gene TRBD1, 6 bases. The V and J ends lost 7 bases and 4 bases respectively, with 19 bases between them. The CDR3 contains 15 residues. Germline loops: CDR1 SEHNR, CDR2 FQNEAQ (reference sequence). In DNA, the CDR3 is TGTGCCAGCACCAGACCGGGGGGGGCCGGCTATGGCTACACCTTC. It specifies CASTRPGGAGYGYTF. Using reference TRBV7-9 and TRBJ1-2 for the parts outside the CDR3, the full variable domain is DTGVSQNPRHKITKRGQNVTFRCDPISEHNRLYWYRQTLGQGPEFLTYFQNEAQLEKSRLLSDRFSAERPKGSFSTLEIQRTEQGDSAMYLCASTRPGGAGYGYTFGSGTRLTVV.

In this sample, this clone turned up once. This chain uses TRBV29-1 with TRBJ1-1; no firm D call. CDR1 and CDR2 from the germline V gene are SQVTM and ANQGSEA. The CDR3 is 11 amino acids. Trimming left V 4 bases short and J 7 bases short, with 10 bases between. In nucleotides, the CDR3 is TGCAGCGTTGTACCCGCGGGTGAAGCTTTCTTT. This encodes CSVVPAGEAFF.

The rearrangement joins TRBV7-6 to TRBJ1-1, with D possibly matching TRBD1 (6 bases). This CDR3 is built from 16 residues. Germline V gene data show CDR1 as SGHVS and CDR2 as FNYEAQ. Trimming removed 3 bases at V and 0 bases at J, with 14 bases between. The CDR3: CASSFNVAGVNTEAFF. The CDR3, as DNA: TGTGCCAGCAGCTTCAACGTCGCAGGGGTGAACACTGAAGCTTTCTTT.

V gene TRBV9 combines with J gene TRBJ2-3; 15 bases are a match to TRBD2. The trim removed 3 bases at V and 3 bases at J, leaving 8 bases unmatched. Germline loops: CDR1 SGDLS, CDR2 YYNGEE. This CDR3 spans 18 amino acids. As DNA, the CDR3 is TGTGCCAGCAGCGAAGAGGGACTAGCGGGGGGAGGGACAGATACGCAGTATTTT. This gives the protein CASSEEGLAGGGTDTQYF.

The V gene is TRBV7-2, the J gene TRBJ2-7; 9 bases agree with TRBD2. V shed 3 bases, J shed 0 bases, and the junction held 3 bases outside the gene matches. Germline V lookup: CDR1 SGHTA, CDR2 FQGNSA. The CDR3 extends over 15 amino acids. The CDR3 sequence: CASSFGGGASYEQYF. CDR3 DNA: TGTGCCAGCAGCTTTGGCGGGGGGGCCTCCTACGAGCAGTACTTC.

This clone was detected a few times. The chain links TRBV7-2 to TRBJ1-2; D gene uncertain. There are 16 residues in the CDR3. V dropped 5 bases and J dropped 0 bases, with 16 bases sitting between them. Per the germline V gene, CDR1 is SGHTA and CDR2 is FQGNSA. This chain's CDR3 is CASSPDGGGTNYGYTF. The CDR3 nucleotides are TGTGCCAGCAGCCCGGACGGCGGAGGGACTAACTATGGCTACACCTTC.

The chain combines TRBV23-1 with TRBJ1-1, with TRBD1 matching over 9 bases. TRBV23-1 has ORF status, its function being uncertain. The CDR3 contains 12 residues. Germline trimming cut 7 bases from V and 10 bases from J; bases unmatched to any gene: 7. This CDR3 reads CASTQAGQGAFF. The CDR3 DNA follows: TGCGCCAGCACCCAGGCGGGACAGGGAGCTTTCTTT.

V is TRBV3-1 (or the pseudogene TRBV3-2) and J is TRBJ2-3; 10 bases agree with TRBD2. The CDR3 is 16 amino acids. Germline CDR1 LGHDT, CDR2 YNNKEL (reference sequence). J gave up 4 bases and V 4 bases, and 8 bases lay outside the gene matches. CDR3 in DNA: TGTGCCAGCAGCCCAGCGGGGGGGTGGGGCGCAGATACGCAGTATTTT. Protein sequence: CASSPAGGWGADTQYF.